Shown below are 25 T cell receptor beta chains from a single sample sequenced in a study of T cells in Graves' hyperthyroidism and ophthalmopathy. There were TCR beta CDR3 regions amplified from RNA transcripts. First-round RT-PCR of the TCR CDR3 relied on the HTBI primer set. From the multiplex PCR reads, TCRdb called clonotypes with MiXCR, one entry per CDR3 protein. The sample consists of 530,000 or so distinct CDR3 sequences, about half of them appearing once. Sequences were obtained from peripheral blood or thyroid tissue (not recorded which). Receptors originate from a woman aged 18-30 years with Graves' hyperthyroidism.

The chain recombines TRBV5-4 with TRBJ2-6; no firm D call. The length of the CDR3 is 16 residues. Germline V CDR1 and CDR2: SGHNT, YYREEE (reference sequence). V lost 7 bases, J lost 0 bases, and 14 bases lay in between. Here the CDR3 reads CASFLVFSSGANVLTF. DNA of the CDR3: TGTGCCAGCTTCTTAGTCTTTTCCTCTGGGGCCAACGTCCTGACTTTC.

This clonotype was seen at least ten times. The genes are TRBV12-3 or TRBV12-4 and TRBJ1-4; D not certain. The CDR3 has 14 residues. V was cut by 8 bases and J by 8 bases, with 18 bases left in between. The CDR3 protein is CASGLTTREEKLFF. DNA for the CDR3: TGTGCCAGCGGGTTAACTACAAGAGAGGAAAAACTGTTTTTT.

This clonotype occurred a few times. This chain uses TRBV4-1 with TRBJ1-5; D not resolved. V lost 3 bases, J lost 7 bases, and 13 bases lay in between. This CDR3 region has 14 residues. The germline gives CDR1 MGHRA, CDR2 YSYEKL. Here the CDR3 DNA reads TGCGCCAGCAGCCAGCTAGGGAACCTCCAGCCCCAGCATTTT. The encoded protein is CASSQLGNLQPQHF.

A note on this clonotype: This may come from a read error, since a much larger clone is one base off. This chain uses TRBV10-3 with TRBJ2-2; D gene unclear. The CDR3 has 15 amino acids. Germline V gene data show CDR1 as ENHRY and CDR2 as SYGVKD. V was pared by 4 bases and J by 2 bases, with 11 bases between. In DNA form, the CDR3 reads TGTGCCATCAGTGGGTCGGCACTTAACACCGGGGAGCTGTTTTTT. It codes for CAISGSALNTGELFF.

This clonotype was observed at least ten times. The chain uses TRBV18 and TRBJ1-5; 7 bases fit TRBD1. This CDR3 comprises 14 residues. With 5 bases clipped from V and 6 bases from J, the junction kept 7 bases outside the gene matches. The V gene's germline CDR1 is KGHSH and CDR2 LQKENI. The CDR3 region has the DNA TGTGCCAGCTCAATCGACAGGGAAGGTCAGCCCCAGCATTTT. This sequence encodes CASSIDREGQPQHF.

This clonotype was seen ten or more times. This chain uses TRBV12-3 or TRBV12-4 with TRBJ2-7, with 11 positions matching TRBD2. The length of the CDR3 is 14 residues. Losses at the gene ends were 3 bases for V and 7 bases for J; bases not matched to a gene: 5. The CDR3, as DNA: TGTGCCAGCAGTTTTACTAGCGGGGGTGGTGAGCAGTACTTC. This codes for CASSFTSGGGEQYF.

The rearrangement joins TRBV10-3 to TRBJ1-2, with 8 bases identical to TRBD1. In germline, CDR1 is ENHRY, CDR2 SYGVKD. The ends lost 7 bases at V and 12 bases at J; junction bases unmatched: 13. This CDR3 region has 13 residues. The CDR3 reads CAITAGQEDGNTF. In nucleotides, the CDR3 is TGTGCCATCACTGCGGGACAGGAAGATGGAAACACCTTC.

The V gene is TRBV7-3, the J gene TRBJ1-2; the D is unclear. CDR1 SGHTA and CDR2 FQGTGA come from the germline V gene. V lost 4 bases, J lost 7 bases, and 19 bases lay in between. The CDR3 is 15 residues long. Written as DNA, the CDR3 is TGTGCCAGCAGCTCGGACTTGGACCGCGCTTCTGGCTACACCTTC. Translating it yields CASSSDLDRASGYTF.

The J gene is TRBJ1-1, the V gene TRBV2, with TRBD1 as a possible D gene (5 bases). The germline V gene encodes CDR1 SNHLY and CDR2 FYNNEI. There are 13 residues in the CDR3. With 4 bases removed from V and 5 bases from J, the gap between germline ends came to 11 bases. DNA for the CDR3: TGTGCCAGCAGTGGAGCGGGGGATACTGAAGCTTTCTTT. Protein product: CASSGAGDTEAFF.

The V and J genes are TRBV13 and TRBJ1-4, with a tentative D call TRBD1 (6 bases). This CDR3 has 15 residues. From germline, CDR1 is PRHDT and CDR2 FYEKMQ (reference sequence). V was cut by 0 bases and J by 6 bases, with 11 bases left in between. CDR3 amino acids: CASSLGRQGYEKLFF. In DNA form, the CDR3 reads TGTGCCAGCAGCTTAGGACGGCAGGGGTATGAAAAACTGTTTTTT.

In its sample, this clonotype was seen many times. J is TRBJ1-5 and V is TRBV10-2; D is undetermined. The germline V gene has CDR1 WSHSY and CDR2 SAAADI. The CDR3 length is 16 residues. V lost 1 base to trimming and J lost 4 bases, with 14 bases between them. The CDR3 loop is CASSELGIPGNQPQHF. CDR3 nucleotides: TGCGCCAGCAGTGAGTTAGGAATCCCGGGGAATCAGCCCCAGCATTTT.

The chain links TRBV10-3 to TRBJ1-1; D might be TRBD1 (6 bases). V dropped 3 bases and J dropped 6 bases, with 14 bases sitting between them. The CDR3 spans 14 residues. Germline V gene sequence: CDR1 ENHRY, CDR2 SYGVKD. CDR3 residues: CAISDTQGYPEAFF. The CDR3 DNA reads TGTGCCATCAGTGACACACAGGGTTACCCTGAAGCTTTCTTT.

This clonotype was observed at least ten times. This sequence joins TRBV5-1 and TRBJ2-5; 7 bases align to TRBD2. The germline V gene has CDR1 SGHRS and CDR2 YFSETQ. The J segment lost 8 bases and the V segment lost 1 base, leaving 8 bases of the junction unmatched. This CDR3 comprises 14 residues. CDR3 nucleotides: TGCGCCAGCAGCTTGCTTGCGGGGGAAAGAACCCAGTACTTC. This translates into CASSLLAGERTQYF.

This clonotype was counted a few times. The V call is TRBV25-1, the J call TRBJ2-5; D not resolved. Germline CDR1 MGHDK, CDR2 SYGVNS. This CDR3 has 15 residues. Trimming cost V 5 bases and J 1 base, with 14 bases left between them. CDR3 region: CASSFPDTTQETQYF. In nucleotides, the CDR3 is TGTGCCAGCAGTTTCCCCGACACGACCCAAGAGACCCAGTACTTC.

This chain connects TRBV5-1 to TRBJ2-3; possibly TRBD1 for D (5 bases). The germline V gene encodes CDR1 SGHRS and CDR2 YFSETQ. The CDR3 consists of 14 residues. Trimming shortened V by 5 bases and J by 0 bases, and 10 bases separated the two germline ends. The CDR3 bases are TGCGCCAGCAGTTCTCAGGGTAGCACAGATACGCAGTATTTT. The encoded protein is CASSSQGSTDTQYF.

The sample holds many counts of this clonotype. The chain combines TRBV7-8 with TRBJ1-2; perhaps TRBD1 as D (5 bases). Trimming took 5 bases from V and 3 from J, leaving 10 bases between them. Looked up from germline, CDR1 is SGHVS and CDR2 is FQNEAQ. The CDR3 contains 13 residues. The CDR3 reads CASSAQGHYGYTF. The CDR3 DNA reads as TGTGCCAGCAGCGCTCAGGGACACTATGGCTACACCTTC. Filled out from reference TRBV7-8 and TRBJ1-2, the complete variable domain reads GAGVSQSPRYKVAKRGQDVALRCDPISGHVSLFWYQQALGQGPEFLTYFQNEAQLDKSGLPSDRFFAERPEGSVSTLKIQRTQQEDSAVYLCASSAQGHYGYTFGSGTRLTVV.

Worth noting for this clonotype: A much larger clone differs from this one at a single base, so this may be a read error. The conserved final phenylalanine or tryptophan is absent from the CDR3, which likely points to a read error. The gene calls are TRBV7-6 and TRBJ2-5; D not certain. Germline values: CDR1 SGHVS, CDR2 FNYEAQ. CDR3 length equals 13 residues. CDR3 protein: CAGSLELRETQYL. CDR3 coding DNA: TGTGCCGGCAGCTTGGAACTGCGGGAGACCCAGTACCTC.

The gene calls are TRBV29-1 and TRBJ1-1, with unresolved D. CDR3 length equals 12 residues. V dropped 6 bases and J dropped 4 bases, with 12 bases sitting between them. Germline V gives CDR1 SQVTM, CDR2 ANQGSEA. CDR3 bases: TGCAGCGTCCGGAGCGGTGGCACTGAAGCTTTCTTT. This gives the protein CSVRSGGTEAFF.

This clonotype was recorded many times. The chain has TRBV18 and TRBJ1-3; 7 bases are a match to TRBD1. Per germline, CDR1 KGHSH and CDR2 LQKENI. CDR3 length: 13 amino acids. J lost 4 bases, V lost 3 bases, and 0 bases had no gene match. The CDR3, as DNA: TGTGCCAGCTCACCGGGACAGGGAAACACCATATATTTT. Translated, it gives CASSPGQGNTIYF.

The rearrangement uses TRBV29-1 and TRBJ2-2, with D perhaps TRBD1 or TRBD2 (6 bases each). The germline gives CDR1 SQVTM, CDR2 ANQGSEA. V was shortened by 8 bases and J by 4 bases, with 14 bases between the two germline ends. CDR3 length: 13 amino acids. The CDR3 spells CSILQGGTGELFF. CDR3 coding DNA: TGCAGCATTTTACAGGGAGGCACCGGGGAGCTGTTTTTT.

The chain employs TRBV7-9 and TRBJ2-7, with D tentatively TRBD1 or TRBD2 (5 bases each). Germline V gives CDR1 SEHNR, CDR2 FQNEAQ (reference sequence). The V and J ends lost 7 bases and 0 bases respectively, with 16 bases between them. This CDR3 spans 15 amino acids. CDR3 sequence: CASIDSGTVSYEQYF. CDR3 coding DNA: TGTGCCAGCATCGATTCCGGGACGGTCTCCTACGAGCAGTACTTC.

Comment on this clonotype: The final CDR3 position lacks the conserved phenylalanine or tryptophan, pointing to a likely read error. Because the CDR3's place on the DNA is in doubt, the DNA is left out and the CDR3 is given as listed by TCRdb. The J gene is TRBJ2-5, the V gene TRBV7-9. The CDR3 totals 10 residues, both ends included. Germline V gene lookup returns CDR1 SEHNR and CDR2 FQNEAQ (reference sequence). CDR3 protein: CASSSPPGTS.

This clonotype came up many times. V is TRBV15 and J is TRBJ1-6; TRBD1 is a possible D gene (5 bases). V was cut by 4 bases and J by 10 bases, with 14 bases left in between. This CDR3 is 14 amino acids long. Germline values: CDR1 LNHNV, CDR2 YYDKDF (reference sequence). CDR3 in amino acids: CATSNDRGGSPLHF. The CDR3 DNA reads TGTGCCACCAGCAACGACAGAGGCGGGTCACCCCTCCACTTT.

This clonotype was detected many times. The rearrangement links TRBV20-1 to TRBJ2-7; D is unresolved. The ends were cut back, 3 bases at V and 5 bases at J, with 14 bases in the middle. CDR1 and CDR2 (germline): DFQATT, SNEGSKA (reference sequence). The CDR3 has 13 residues. CDR3 amino acids: CSASNNRPNEQYF. The CDR3 DNA is TGCAGTGCTAGTAACAATCGTCCTAACGAGCAGTACTTC.

This clonotype was seen more than once but under ten times. The genes are TRBV19 and TRBJ2-7, with a weak D call TRBD2 (6 bases). This CDR3 contains 15 residues. Germline V gene lookup returns CDR1 LNHDA and CDR2 SQIVND (reference sequence). Deletions cut 4 bases from V and 2 bases from J, with 15 bases between. CDR3 coding DNA: TGTGCCAGTAGTAACCCCCGGGGGAACGCCTACGAGCAGTACTTC. This gives the protein CASSNPRGNAYEQYF.